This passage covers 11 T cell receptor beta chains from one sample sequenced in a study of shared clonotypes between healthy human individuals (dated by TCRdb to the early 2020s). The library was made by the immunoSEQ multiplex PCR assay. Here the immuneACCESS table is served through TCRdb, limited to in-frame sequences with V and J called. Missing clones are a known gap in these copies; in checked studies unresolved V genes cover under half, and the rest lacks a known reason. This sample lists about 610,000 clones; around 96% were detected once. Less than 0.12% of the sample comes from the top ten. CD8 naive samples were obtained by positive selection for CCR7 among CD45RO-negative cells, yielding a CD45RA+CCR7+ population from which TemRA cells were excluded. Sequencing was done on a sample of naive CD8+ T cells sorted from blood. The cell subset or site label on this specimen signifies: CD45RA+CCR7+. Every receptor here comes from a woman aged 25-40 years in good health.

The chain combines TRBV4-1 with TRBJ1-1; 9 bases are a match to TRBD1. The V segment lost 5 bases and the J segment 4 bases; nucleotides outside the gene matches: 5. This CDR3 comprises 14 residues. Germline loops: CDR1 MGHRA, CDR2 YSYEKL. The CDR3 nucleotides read TGCGCCAGCAGCTCGGACAGGGGAGGCACTGAAGCTTTCTTT. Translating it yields CASSSDRGGTEAFF.

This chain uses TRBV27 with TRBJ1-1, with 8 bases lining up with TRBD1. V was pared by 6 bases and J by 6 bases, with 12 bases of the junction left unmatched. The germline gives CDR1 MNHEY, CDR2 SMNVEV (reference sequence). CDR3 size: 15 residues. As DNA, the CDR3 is TGTGCCAGCAGGCAACTTCAGGGGGCGTTCCCTGAAGCTTTCTTT. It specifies CASRQLQGAFPEAFF.

The CDR3 loop reads CAISEVGVEQFF. The CDR3 nucleotides are TGTGCCATCAGTGAGGTGGGTGTTGAGCAGTTCTTC. The rearrangement links TRBV10-3 to TRBJ2-1; D unclear. This CDR3 spans 12 amino acids. Trimming took 2 bases from V and 9 from J, leaving 8 bases between them. Germline CDR1 and CDR2: ENHRY and SYGVKD.

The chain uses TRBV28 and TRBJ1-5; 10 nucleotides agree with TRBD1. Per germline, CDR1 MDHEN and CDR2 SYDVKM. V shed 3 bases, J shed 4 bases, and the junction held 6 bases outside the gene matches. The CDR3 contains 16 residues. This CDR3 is CASSFPWDRGNQPQHF. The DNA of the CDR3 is TGTGCCAGCAGTTTCCCTTGGGACAGGGGTAATCAGCCCCAGCATTTT.

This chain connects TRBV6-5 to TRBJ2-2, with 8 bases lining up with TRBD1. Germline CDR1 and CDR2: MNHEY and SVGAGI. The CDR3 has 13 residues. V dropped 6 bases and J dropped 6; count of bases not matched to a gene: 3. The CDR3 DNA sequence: TGTGCCAGCAGGGAGACAGGGGCCGGGGAGCTGTTTTTT. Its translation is CASRETGAGELFF.

Here the CDR3 reads CASRTPRVLAGVGANTGELFF. CDR3 nucleotide sequence: TGTGCCAGCCGCACCCCTCGAGTACTAGCGGGAGTGGGGGCGAACACCGGGGAGCTGTTTTTT. V gene TRBV28 combines with J gene TRBJ2-2, with 11 bases fitting TRBD2. This CDR3 spans 21 amino acids. After removal of 8 bases from V and 0 bases from J, the junction contained 20 bases not matched to a gene. Germline CDR1 and CDR2: MDHEN and SYDVKM.

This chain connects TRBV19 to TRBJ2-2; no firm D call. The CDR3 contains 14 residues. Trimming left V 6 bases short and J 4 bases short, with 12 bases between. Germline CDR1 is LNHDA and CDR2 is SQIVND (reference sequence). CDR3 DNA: TGTGCCAGTAGGCACGGCTTCGGCACCGGGGAGCTGTTTTTT. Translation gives CASRHGFGTGELFF. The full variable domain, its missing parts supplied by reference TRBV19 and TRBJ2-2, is DGGITQSPKYLFRKEGQNVTLSCEQNLNHDAMYWYRQDPGQGLRLIYYSQIVNDFQKGDIAEGYSVSREKKESFPLTVTSAQKNPTAFYLCASRHGFGTGELFFGEGSRLTVL.

The CDR3 nucleotides read TGTGCCAGCAGCCCTGGACCGTTGAACACTGAAGCTTTCTTT. This encodes CASSPGPLNTEAFF. This chain connects TRBV27 to TRBJ1-1; D is unresolved. The CDR3 spans 14 residues. Germline CDR1 reads MNHEY; CDR2 reads SMNVEV (reference sequence). The V gene lost 6 bases and the J gene lost 0 bases, with 11 bases spanning the gap.

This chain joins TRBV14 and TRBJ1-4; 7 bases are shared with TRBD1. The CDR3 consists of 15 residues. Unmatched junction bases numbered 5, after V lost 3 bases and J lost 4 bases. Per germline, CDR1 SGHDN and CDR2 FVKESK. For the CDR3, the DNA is TGTGCCAGCAGCCAGATCGACAGGGTTAATGAAAAACTGTTTTTT. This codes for CASSQIDRVNEKLFF.

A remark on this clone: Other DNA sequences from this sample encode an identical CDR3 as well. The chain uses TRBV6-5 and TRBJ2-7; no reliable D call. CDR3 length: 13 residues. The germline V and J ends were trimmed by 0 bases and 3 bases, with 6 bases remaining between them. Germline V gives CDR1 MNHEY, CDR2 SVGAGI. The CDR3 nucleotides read TGTGCCAGCAGTTACTCGAGTAACTACGAGCAGTACTTC. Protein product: CASSYSSNYEQYF.

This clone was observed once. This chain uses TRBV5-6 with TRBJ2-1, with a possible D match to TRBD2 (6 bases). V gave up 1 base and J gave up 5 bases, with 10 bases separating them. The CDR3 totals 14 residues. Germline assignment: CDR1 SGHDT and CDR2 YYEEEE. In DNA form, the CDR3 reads TGTGCCAGCAGCTTGTGGAGGGTGAACAATGAGCAGTTCTTC. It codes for CASSLWRVNNEQFF.